The present T cell receptor (beta chain) was sequenced within a study of CD8 T cells in Susac syndrome (dated by TCRdb to the late 2010s). Background for the entire study: The study used repertoire sequencing to test whether antigen drove CD8+ T cell activation and differentiation in Susac syndrome.

Peripheral blood CD8+ and CD4+ T cells from healthy donors, Susac syndrome patients and multiple sclerosis patients were profiled using high-throughput TCR beta sequencing. Healthy donors were age- and sex-matched controls. Bulk CD8+ and CD4+ T cells were purified by magnetic negative isolation, while CD8+ TEMRA cells were enriched using FACS. Blood was collected in EDTA tubes and processed within 24 hours, with PBMCs isolated through density gradient centrifugation. PBMCs intended for TCR sequencing were cryopreserved in liquid nitrogen and thawed later in a water bath at 37 degrees C. Purity of sorted or isolated CD4+, CD8+ and CD8+ TEMRA cells was at least 90%. Overall results and qualifications from the work: The number of individuals in the TCR sequencing and HLA analysis was acknowledged as relatively small.

Including cysteine and phenylalanine, the CDR3 has 9 amino acids. The sequence is cut down to CDR3 DNA, 27 bases in frame from base 1. This clonotype has a single count. The target of this receptor is not known. The junction departs from the called germline gene at one end, perhaps through a read error. RNA was extracted with the RNeasy kit and about 0.45 to 1 ug was reverse transcribed using random hexamers. TCR beta CDR3 regions were amplified with the immunoSEQ multiplex PCR assay covering 54 Vbeta and 13 Jbeta segments. To correct PCR amplification bias, a synthetic template baseline was used for both primer optimization and computational correction. As for the authors' bioinformatics: Only productive sequences were kept, with reads annotated to V, D and J genes according to IMGT and analyzed in immunoSEQ Analyzer. Clonality was computed as one minus Shannon entropy normalized by log2 of the number of productive unique sequences. For each patient and control, public and private clones were evaluated among the 100 most prevalent clones. Clones were defined as Susac-specific if absent from the healthy and MS cohorts, from 900 to 1,200 published viral clones and from other ImmuneACCESS disease sequences. TCRdb cleaned the public reads at Q25 with fastp, built clones with MiXCR and kept in-frame beta chains. For every CDR3 protein sequence, its rows merge into one entry that carries the most common genes and DNA. TCRdb, not the original authors, processed these V and J calls. This sample lists about 190,000 distinct CDR3 sequences; over 85% were detected once. The ten largest clonotypes hold approximately 0.094% of the sample.

Sequencing was performed on CD4+ T cells from PBMCs. The sequence came from a human donor in good health. The chain is made from TRBV12-3 or TRBV12-4 and TRBJ2-1; no confident D gene assignment can be made. The CDR3 region has the sequence CASSVPPIF. The bases are TGTGCCAGCAGTGTCCCTCCTATCTTC.